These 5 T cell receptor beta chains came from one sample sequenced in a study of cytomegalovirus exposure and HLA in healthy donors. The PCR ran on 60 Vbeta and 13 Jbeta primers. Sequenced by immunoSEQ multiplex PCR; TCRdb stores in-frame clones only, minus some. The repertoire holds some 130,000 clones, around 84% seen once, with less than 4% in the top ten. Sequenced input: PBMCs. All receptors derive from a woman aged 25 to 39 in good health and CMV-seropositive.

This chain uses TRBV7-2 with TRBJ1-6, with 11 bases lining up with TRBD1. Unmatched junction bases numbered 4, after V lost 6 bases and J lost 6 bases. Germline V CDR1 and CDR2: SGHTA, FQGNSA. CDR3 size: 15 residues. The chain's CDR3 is CASRQGTGGNSPLHF. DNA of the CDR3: TGTGCCAGCAGGCAGGGGACAGGGGGTAATTCACCCCTCCACTTT.

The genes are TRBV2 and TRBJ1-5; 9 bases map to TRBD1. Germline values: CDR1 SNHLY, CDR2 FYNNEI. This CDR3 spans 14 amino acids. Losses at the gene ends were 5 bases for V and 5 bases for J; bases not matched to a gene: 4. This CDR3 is CASSSDRGDQPQHF. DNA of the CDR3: TGTGCCAGCAGTTCGGACAGGGGAGATCAGCCCCAGCATTTT.

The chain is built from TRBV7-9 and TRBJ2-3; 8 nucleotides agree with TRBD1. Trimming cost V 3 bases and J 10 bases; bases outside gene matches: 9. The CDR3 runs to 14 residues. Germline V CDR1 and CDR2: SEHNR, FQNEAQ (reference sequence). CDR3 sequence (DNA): TGTGCCAGCAGCTTCGGACAGGGAACCCCCTCGCAGTATTTT. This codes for CASSFGQGTPSQYF.

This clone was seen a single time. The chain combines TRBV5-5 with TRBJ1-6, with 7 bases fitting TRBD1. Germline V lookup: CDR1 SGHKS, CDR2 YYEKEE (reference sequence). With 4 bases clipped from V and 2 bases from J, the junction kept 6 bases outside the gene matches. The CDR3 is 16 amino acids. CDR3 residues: CASSAQGSTYNSPLHF. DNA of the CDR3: TGTGCCAGCAGCGCACAGGGGAGCACCTATAATTCACCCCTCCACTTT.

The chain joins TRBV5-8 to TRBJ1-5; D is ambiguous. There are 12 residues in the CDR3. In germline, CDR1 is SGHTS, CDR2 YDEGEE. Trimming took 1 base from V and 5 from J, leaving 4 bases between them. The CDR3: CASSLSDQPQHF. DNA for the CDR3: TGTGCCAGCAGCTTGTCGGATCAGCCCCAGCATTTT.